This passage covers 14 T cell receptor beta chains from one sample sequenced in a study of blood T cell repertoires in COVID-19. Here immunoSEQ multiplex PCR was the method, and the copy in TCRdb shows in-frame clones only, minus some. Of about 330,000 clones detected, about 85% appear once; the ten largest clones hold approximately 5.4%. Specimen: PBMCs or T cells enriched from blood (not recorded which). The receptors were gathered from a woman in her 30s who had recovered from COVID-19.

This rearrangement joins TRBV7-9 to TRBJ2-2; D gene uncertain. V lost 1 base, J lost 3 bases, and 12 bases lay in between. This CDR3 spans 16 amino acids. The V gene's germline CDR1 is SEHNR and CDR2 FQNEAQ (reference sequence). This CDR3 is CASSLVGGTYTGELFF. For the CDR3, the DNA is TGTGCCAGCAGCTTAGTAGGCGGAACCTACACCGGGGAGCTGTTTTTT.

The chain recombines TRBV5-4 with TRBJ1-1; 10 positions match TRBD1. The CDR3 totals 16 residues. CDR1 is SGHNT and CDR2 is YYREEE in the germline V gene (reference sequence). J lost 5 bases, V lost 4 bases, and 11 bases had no gene match. Written as DNA, the CDR3 is TGTGCCAGCAGCGAGGGACAGGGGAGGTGGGGGACTGAAGCTTTCTTT. It specifies CASSEGQGRWGTEAFF.

The V gene is TRBV30, the J gene TRBJ2-2; TRBD2 agrees at 9 bases. Germline V gene data show CDR1 as GTSNPN and CDR2 as SVGIG (reference sequence). There are 14 residues in the CDR3. V lost 4 bases to trimming and J lost 3 bases; unmatched junction nucleotides: 3. The CDR3 sequence: CAWNAGGYTGELFF. CDR3 in DNA: TGTGCCTGGAATGCGGGGGGGTACACCGGGGAGCTGTTTTTT.

This clone was detected once. This chain links TRBV7-9 with TRBJ1-2; maybe TRBD1 (5 bases). CDR1 and CDR2 from the germline V gene are SEHNR and FQNEAQ (reference sequence). This CDR3 contains 14 residues. Trimming took off 6 bases at V and 1 base at J, with 12 bases between the two ends. For the CDR3, the DNA is TGTGCCAGCAGAGGGTCGACAGATAACTATGGCTACACCTTC. This encodes CASRGSTDNYGYTF.

The chain links TRBV7-9 to TRBJ1-4; a possible D gene is TRBD1 (5 bases). CDR1 and CDR2 (germline): SEHNR, FQNEAQ (reference sequence). The CDR3 length is 15 residues. Trimming stripped 1 base from V and 8 bases from J, with 14 bases between. CDR3 amino acids: CASSLDRVRAEKLFF. CDR3 DNA sequence: TGTGCCAGCAGCTTAGATCGGGTCAGGGCGGAAAAACTGTTTTTT.

The genes are TRBV4-1 and TRBJ1-4; a weak D match, TRBD1 (6 bases). There are 14 residues in the CDR3. Germline CDR1 and CDR2: MGHRA and YSYEKL. Trimming left V 2 bases short and J 8 bases short, with 12 bases between. This CDR3 reads CASSQKGDVEKLFF. The CDR3 DNA reads TGCGCCAGCAGCCAAAAGGGGGATGTAGAAAAACTGTTTTTT.

At least ten counts were recorded for this clone. CDR3 in amino acids: CASSTYRASSYNSPLHF. CDR3 in DNA: TGTGCCAGCAGTACTTACAGGGCCAGCTCCTATAATTCACCCCTCCACTTT. The chain carries TRBV28 and TRBJ1-6, with D tentatively TRBD1 (6 bases). CDR1 MDHEN and CDR2 SYDVKM come from the germline V gene. V shed 5 bases and J shed 0 bases, with 14 bases lying between them. This CDR3 region has 17 residues.

The genes are TRBV5-4 and TRBJ1-2; 8 bases fit TRBD1. The CDR3 is made up of 15 amino acids. CDR1 SGHNT and CDR2 YYREEE come from the germline V gene (reference sequence). V shed 4 bases, J shed 2 bases, and the junction held 7 bases outside the gene matches. The CDR3: CASSKGTGLNYGYTF. In nucleotides, the CDR3 is TGTGCCAGCAGCAAAGGGACAGGATTGAACTATGGCTACACCTTC.

This clone was observed once. This chain uses TRBV13 with TRBJ1-1; 8 bases are a match to TRBD1. Germline CDR1 is PRHDT and CDR2 is FYEKMQ (reference sequence). V shed 5 bases and J 5 bases; nucleotides not matched to a gene: 7. The CDR3 runs to 14 residues. CDR3 protein: CASSRQGRGTEAFF. CDR3 nucleotides: TGTGCCAGCAGCCGACAGGGGAGGGGAACTGAAGCTTTCTTT.

The chain recombines TRBV5-4 with TRBJ1-2; maybe TRBD1 (6 bases). The CDR3 is made up of 15 amino acids. Looked up from germline, CDR1 is SGHNT and CDR2 is YYREEE (reference sequence). V was trimmed by 4 bases and J by 2 bases, leaving 15 bases between them. The CDR3 here is CASSPAGQGNYGYTF. The CDR3, as DNA: TGTGCCAGCAGCCCGGCCGGGCAGGGGAACTATGGCTACACCTTC. Looking up the rest from reference TRBV5-4 and TRBJ1-2 gives the full variable domain: ETGVTQSPTHLIKTRGQQVTLRCSSQSGHNTVSWYQQALGQGPQFIFQYYREEENGRGNFPPRFSGLQFPNYSSELNVNALELDDSALYLCASSPAGQGNYGYTFGSGTRLTVV.

The chain joins TRBV5-6 to TRBJ2-3; 8 bases agree with TRBD1. The V gene end was trimmed by 4 bases and the J gene end by 3 bases; junction bases not matched to a gene: 7. The V gene's germline CDR1 is SGHDT and CDR2 YYEEEE. The CDR3 consists of 15 residues. The CDR3 is CASSRDRLATDTQYF. In DNA form, the CDR3 reads TGTGCCAGCAGCCGGGACAGGTTGGCAACAGATACGCAGTATTTT.

The gene calls are TRBV11-2 and TRBJ1-1; D not certain. Germline V gives CDR1 SGHAT, CDR2 FQNNGV. Trimming cost V 0 bases and J 1 base, with 9 bases left between them. The CDR3 has 15 amino acids. CDR3 protein: CASSLDDGQNTEAFF. The CDR3 coding sequence is TGTGCCAGCAGCTTAGATGATGGGCAGAACACTGAAGCTTTCTTT.

This clone was seen more than once but under ten times. The rearrangement links TRBV7-2 to TRBJ1-2, with unresolved D. The CDR3 contains 13 residues. Germline CDR1 SGHTA, CDR2 FQGNSA. Between the trimmed V and J ends, which lost 2 bases and 1 base, there was a span of 5 bases. The CDR3 bases are TGTGCCAGCAGCTTACAGGATAACTATGGCTACACCTTC. Encoded protein: CASSLQDNYGYTF. Full variable domain (outside the CDR3, taken from reference TRBV7-2 and TRBJ1-2): GAGVSQSPSNKVTEKGKDVELRCDPISGHTALYWYRQSLGQGLEFLIYFQGNSAPDKSGLPSDRFSAERTGGSVSTLTIQRTQQEDSAVYLCASSLQDNYGYTFGSGTRLTVV.

This clone was seen just once. The chain has TRBV29-1 and TRBJ2-2; 7 bases are shared with TRBD1. Germline V gives CDR1 SQVTM, CDR2 ANQGSEA. The CDR3 runs to 15 residues. The V segment lost 1 base and the J segment 0 bases; nucleotides outside the gene matches: 2. The CDR3 here is CSVEGGQSNTGELFF. For the CDR3, the DNA is TGCAGCGTTGAAGGGGGACAGTCGAACACCGGGGAGCTGTTTTTT.